The entry that follows covers one T cell receptor (beta chain) sequence. The record originates from a study of blood T cell repertoires in COVID-19. Across the study: The origin of the acute and convalescent COVID-19 samples was the United States, Italy and Spain. The cDNA or gDNA used as material had been derived from T cells, B-cell-depleted T cells, or PBMCs.

One Seattle source followed patients from active infection through their disease course. The CDR3 covers 17 residues. Germline CDR1 SGHNT, CDR2 YYREEE (reference sequence). V dropped 1 base and J dropped 9 bases, with 23 bases sitting between them. Original handling: It was from reference gene primer amplification that nucleated cell counts were estimated. The data were produced by immunoSEQ multiplex PCR, yet TCRdb's version contains in-frame clones alone and is incomplete. The V and J calls and clone size are taken from that table; D and trimming were inferred from the DNA. The sample records under 250,000 clones, roughly 77% being singletons.

This clonotype was sampled from a woman aged 35 to 49 with COVID-19, enrolled during active disease. The gene calls are TRBV5-4 and TRBJ2-1; possibly TRBD1 for D (7 bases). Sequenced input: peripheral blood. The CDR3 sequence: CASSLNAGQGGMGEQFF. CDR3 bases: TGTGCCAGCAGCTTGAATGCGGGGCAGGGGGGAATGGGTGAGCAGTTCTTC.